This passage covers 5 T cell receptor beta chains from one sample sequenced in a study of T-cell reconstitution after alpha-beta-depleted transplantation in children. Preparation of the TCRbeta library was carried out with unique molecular identifiers. A single record per CDR3 protein comes from TCRdb applying MiXCR to the PCR reads. This sample has 250,000 to 350,000 distinct CDR3 sequences, with roughly 9.5% found just once. The material sequenced was PBMCs from the stem cell graft donor, taken from the stem cell graft. These receptors were collected from a human donor who donated a stem cell graft to a child with SCID.

V gene TRBV29-1 combines with J gene TRBJ2-2, with 7 positions matching TRBD1. V lost 5 bases to trimming and J lost 4 bases; unmatched junction nucleotides: 4. The CDR3 has 13 amino acids. Germline assignment: CDR1 SQVTM and CDR2 ANQGSEA. The chain's CDR3 is CSVRQGLTGELFF. CDR3 bases: TGCAGCGTTCGACAGGGCCTCACCGGGGAGCTGTTTTTT.

Here the CDR3 DNA reads TGTGCCAGCAGTGAAGCGTGGAACCGGGAGACCCAGTACTTC. It encodes CASSEAWNRETQYF. J is TRBJ2-5 and V is TRBV6-1, with D unclear. Trimming took off 0 bases at V and 5 bases at J, with 10 bases between the two ends. The germline V gene has CDR1 MNHNS and CDR2 SASEGT. The CDR3 contains 14 residues.

The chain employs TRBV15 and TRBJ2-3; D unresolved. This CDR3 region has 16 residues. The V and J ends lost 0 bases and 2 bases respectively, with 12 bases between them. The germline V gene encodes CDR1 LNHNV and CDR2 YYDKDF (reference sequence). CDR3 in DNA: TGTGCCACCAGCAGAGAGTCACAGATACCCACAGATACGCAGTATTTT. This sequence encodes CATSRESQIPTDTQYF. The full variable domain, in which reference TRBV15 and TRBJ2-3 provide the parts outside the CDR3, is DAMVIQNPRYQVTQFGKPVTLSCSQTLNHNVMYWYQQKSSQAPKLLFHYYDKDFNNEADTPDNFQSRRPNTSFCFLDIRSPGLGDTAMYLCATSRESQIPTDTQYFGPGTRLTVL.

This clonotype was observed a few times. V is TRBV12-3 or TRBV12-4 and J is TRBJ2-7, with D possibly TRBD2 on 5 matching bases. The CDR3 is 15 residues long. Between the trimmed V and J ends, which lost 3 bases and 0 bases, there was a span of 12 bases. The CDR3 DNA follows: TGTGCCAGCAGTTTCGGAGGATGGGGCTCCTACGAGCAGTACTTC. Encoded protein: CASSFGGWGSYEQYF.

This clonotype has just a few counts. The chain employs TRBV20-1 and TRBJ2-3; no definite D call. CDR3 length: 13 residues. Germline CDR1 reads DFQATT; CDR2 reads SNEGSKA (reference sequence). V was shortened by 2 bases and J by 2 bases, with 8 bases between the two germline ends. CDR3 amino acids: CSARRTPTDTQYF. The CDR3 bases are TGCAGTGCTAGAAGGACCCCCACAGATACGCAGTATTTT.